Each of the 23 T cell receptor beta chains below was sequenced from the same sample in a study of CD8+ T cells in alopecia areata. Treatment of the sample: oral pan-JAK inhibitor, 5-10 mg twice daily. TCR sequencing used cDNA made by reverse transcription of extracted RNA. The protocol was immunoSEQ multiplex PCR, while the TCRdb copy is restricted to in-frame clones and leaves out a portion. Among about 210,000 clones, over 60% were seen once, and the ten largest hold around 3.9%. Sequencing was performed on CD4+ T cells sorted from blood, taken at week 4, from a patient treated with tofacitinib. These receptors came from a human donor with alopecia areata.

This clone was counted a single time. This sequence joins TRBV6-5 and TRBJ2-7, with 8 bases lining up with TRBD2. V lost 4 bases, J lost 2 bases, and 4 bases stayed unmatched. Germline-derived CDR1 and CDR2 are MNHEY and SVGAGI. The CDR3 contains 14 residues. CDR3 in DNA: TGTGCCAGCAGTTCCGGGAGGGGGGCCTACGAGCAGTACTTC. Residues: CASSSGRGAYEQYF.

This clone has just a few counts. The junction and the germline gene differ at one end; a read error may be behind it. CDR3 nucleotide sequence: TGTGCCACCACCCCATCCCCCGGGTTGGTTGCCCGCTTC. It codes for CATTPSPGLVARF. The chain carries TRBV15 and TRBJ2-7; D call uncertain. The CDR3 has 13 residues. The germline V gene encodes CDR1 LNHNV and CDR2 YYDKDF (reference sequence). The full variable domain, rest sourced from reference TRBV15 and TRBJ2-7, is DAMVIQNPRYQVTQFGKPVTLSCSQTLNHNVMYWYQQKSSQAPKLLFHYYDKDFNNEADTPDNFQSRRPNTSFCFLDIRSPGLGDTAMYLCATTPSPGLVARFGPGTRLTVT.

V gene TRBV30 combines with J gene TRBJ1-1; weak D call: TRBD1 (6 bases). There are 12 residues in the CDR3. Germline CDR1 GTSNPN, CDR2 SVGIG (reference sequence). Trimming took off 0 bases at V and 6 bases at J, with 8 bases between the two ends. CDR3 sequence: CAWSVQGAEAFF. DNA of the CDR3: TGTGCCTGGAGTGTACAGGGAGCTGAAGCTTTCTTT.

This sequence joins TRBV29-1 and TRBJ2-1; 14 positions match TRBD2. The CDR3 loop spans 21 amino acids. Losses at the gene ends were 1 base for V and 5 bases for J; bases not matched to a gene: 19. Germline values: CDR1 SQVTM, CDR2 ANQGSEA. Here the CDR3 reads CSVEGPLGRLAGGLSDNEQFF. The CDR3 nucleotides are TGCAGCGTTGAAGGCCCTTTGGGAAGACTAGCGGGGGGGCTTTCCGACAATGAGCAGTTCTTC.

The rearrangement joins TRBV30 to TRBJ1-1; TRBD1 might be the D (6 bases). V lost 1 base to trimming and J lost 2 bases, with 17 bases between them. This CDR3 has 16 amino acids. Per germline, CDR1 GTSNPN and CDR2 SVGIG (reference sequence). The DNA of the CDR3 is TGTGCCTGGAGTGCGCACGGACAGTCAAGAAACACTGAAGCTTTCTTT. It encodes CAWSAHGQSRNTEAFF.

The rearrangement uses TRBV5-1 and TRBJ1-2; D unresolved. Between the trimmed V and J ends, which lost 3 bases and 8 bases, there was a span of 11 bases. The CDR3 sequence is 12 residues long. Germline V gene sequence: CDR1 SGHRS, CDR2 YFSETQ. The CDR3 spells CASSSENGGYTF. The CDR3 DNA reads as TGCGCCAGCAGCTCGGAAAACGGAGGCTACACCTTC.

The CDR3 here is CASSGTENQPQHF. CDR3 DNA sequence: TGTGCCAGCAGTGGGACAGAAAATCAGCCCCAGCATTTT. The rearrangement joins TRBV6-1 to TRBJ1-5, with D maybe TRBD1 (6 bases). Trimming removed 4 bases at V and 4 bases at J, with 8 bases between. CDR1 MNHNS and CDR2 SASEGT come from the germline V gene. CDR3 length equals 13 residues.

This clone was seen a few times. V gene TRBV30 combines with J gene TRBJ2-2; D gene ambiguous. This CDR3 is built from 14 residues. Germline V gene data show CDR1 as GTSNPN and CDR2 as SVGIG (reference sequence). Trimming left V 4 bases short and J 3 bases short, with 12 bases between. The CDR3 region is CAWIRQAHTGELFF. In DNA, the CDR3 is TGTGCCTGGATCAGGCAGGCTCACACCGGGGAGCTGTTTTTT.

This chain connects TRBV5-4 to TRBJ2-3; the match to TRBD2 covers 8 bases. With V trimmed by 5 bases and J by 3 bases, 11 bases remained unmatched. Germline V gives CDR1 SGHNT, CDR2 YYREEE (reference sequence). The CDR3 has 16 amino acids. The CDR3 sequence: CASSTNGGAGTDTQYF. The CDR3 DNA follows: TGTGCCAGCAGTACAAACGGGGGGGCCGGAACAGATACGCAGTATTTT.

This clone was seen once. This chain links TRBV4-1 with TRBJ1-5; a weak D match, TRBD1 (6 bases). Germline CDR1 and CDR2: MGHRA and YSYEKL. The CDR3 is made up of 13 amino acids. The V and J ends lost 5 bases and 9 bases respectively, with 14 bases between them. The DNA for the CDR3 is TGCGCCAGCAGCAGGGGGGGATCCGGGCCCCAGCATTTT. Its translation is CASSRGGSGPQHF.

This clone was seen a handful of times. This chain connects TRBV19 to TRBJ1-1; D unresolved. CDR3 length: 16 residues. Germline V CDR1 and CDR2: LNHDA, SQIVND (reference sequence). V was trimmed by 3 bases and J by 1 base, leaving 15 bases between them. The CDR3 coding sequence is TGTGCCAGTAGTATGCGGATTGCTATTAGGAACACTGAAGCTTTCTTT. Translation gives CASSMRIAIRNTEAFF.

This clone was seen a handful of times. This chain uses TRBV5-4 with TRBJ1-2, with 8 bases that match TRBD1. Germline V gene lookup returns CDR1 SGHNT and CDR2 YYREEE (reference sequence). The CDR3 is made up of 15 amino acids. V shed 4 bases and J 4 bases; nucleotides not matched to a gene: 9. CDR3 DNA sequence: TGTGCCAGCAGCAACGATGAGCAGGGGGCCTATGGCTACACCTTC. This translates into CASSNDEQGAYGYTF.

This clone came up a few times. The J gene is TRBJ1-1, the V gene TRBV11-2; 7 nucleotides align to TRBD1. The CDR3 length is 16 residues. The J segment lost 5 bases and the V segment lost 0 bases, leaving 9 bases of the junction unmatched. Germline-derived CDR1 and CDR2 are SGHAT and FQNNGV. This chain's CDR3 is CASSLDATGRTTEAFF. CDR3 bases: TGTGCCAGCAGCTTAGATGCGACAGGGAGGACAACTGAAGCTTTCTTT.

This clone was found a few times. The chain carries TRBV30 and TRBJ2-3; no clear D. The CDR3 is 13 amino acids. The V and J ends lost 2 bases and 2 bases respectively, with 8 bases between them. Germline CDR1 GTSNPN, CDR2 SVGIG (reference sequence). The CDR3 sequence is CAWSLGITDTQYF. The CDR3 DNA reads TGTGCCTGGAGTCTTGGGATCACAGATACGCAGTATTTT.

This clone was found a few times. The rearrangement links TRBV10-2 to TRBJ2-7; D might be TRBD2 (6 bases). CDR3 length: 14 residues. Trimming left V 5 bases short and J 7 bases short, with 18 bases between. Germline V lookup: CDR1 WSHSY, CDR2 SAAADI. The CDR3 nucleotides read TGCGCCAGCAGTCCTGGGACTCAGCCGAGAGAGCAGTACTTC. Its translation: CASSPGTQPREQYF.

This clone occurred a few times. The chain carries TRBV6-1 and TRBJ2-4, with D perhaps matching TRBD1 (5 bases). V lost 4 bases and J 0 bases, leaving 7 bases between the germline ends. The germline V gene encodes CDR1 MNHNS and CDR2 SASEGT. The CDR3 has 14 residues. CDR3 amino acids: CASSVDIAKNIQYF. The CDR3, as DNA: TGTGCCAGCAGTGTGGACATAGCCAAAAACATTCAGTACTTC.

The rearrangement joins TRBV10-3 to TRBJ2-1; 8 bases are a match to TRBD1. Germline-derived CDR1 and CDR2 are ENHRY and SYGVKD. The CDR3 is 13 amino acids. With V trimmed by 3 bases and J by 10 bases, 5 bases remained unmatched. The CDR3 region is CAISDLQGGEQFF. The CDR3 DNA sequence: TGTGCCATCAGTGACCTACAGGGGGGCGAGCAGTTCTTC.

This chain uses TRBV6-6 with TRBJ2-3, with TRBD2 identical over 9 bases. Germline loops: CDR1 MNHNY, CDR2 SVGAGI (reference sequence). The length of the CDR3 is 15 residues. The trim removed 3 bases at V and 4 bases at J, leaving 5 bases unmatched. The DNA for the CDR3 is TGTGCCAGCAGTTATTTAGCGGGGGTGCCAGATACGCAGTATTTT. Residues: CASSYLAGVPDTQYF.

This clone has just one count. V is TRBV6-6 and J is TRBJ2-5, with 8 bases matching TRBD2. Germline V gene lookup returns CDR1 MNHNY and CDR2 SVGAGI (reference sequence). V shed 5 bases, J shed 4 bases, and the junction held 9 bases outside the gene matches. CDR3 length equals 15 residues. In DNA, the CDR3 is TGTGCCAGCAGTCCCGGGGGGGCGAAGGGAGAGACCCAGTACTTC. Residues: CASSPGGAKGETQYF.

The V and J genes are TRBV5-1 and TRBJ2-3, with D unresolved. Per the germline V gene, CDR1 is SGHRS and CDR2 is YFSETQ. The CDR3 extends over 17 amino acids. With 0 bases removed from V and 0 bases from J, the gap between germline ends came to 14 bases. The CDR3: CASSLGTDSLSTDTQYF. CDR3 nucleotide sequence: TGCGCCAGCAGCTTGGGGACGGATTCACTTAGCACAGATACGCAGTATTTT.

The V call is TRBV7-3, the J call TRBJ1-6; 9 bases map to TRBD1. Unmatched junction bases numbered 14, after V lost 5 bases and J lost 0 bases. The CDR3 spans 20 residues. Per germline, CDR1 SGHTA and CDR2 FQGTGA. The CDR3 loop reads CASSPGTGLSLSSYNSPLHF. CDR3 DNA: TGTGCCAGCAGCCCAGGGACAGGGCTATCTCTGAGCTCCTATAATTCACCCCTCCACTTT.

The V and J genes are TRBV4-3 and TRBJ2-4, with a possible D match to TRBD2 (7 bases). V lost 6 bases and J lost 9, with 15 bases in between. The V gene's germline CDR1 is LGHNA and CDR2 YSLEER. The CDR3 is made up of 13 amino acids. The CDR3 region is CASSSGGPSIQYF. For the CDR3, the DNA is TGCGCCAGCAGTTCCGGGGGGCCGAGCATTCAGTACTTC.

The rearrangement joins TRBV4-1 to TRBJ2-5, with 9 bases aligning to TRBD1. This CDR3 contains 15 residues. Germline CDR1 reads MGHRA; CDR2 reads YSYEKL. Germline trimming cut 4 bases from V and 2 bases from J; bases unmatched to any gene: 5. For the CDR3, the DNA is TGCGCCAGCAGCCCCTCCGGGACAGGGCAAGAGACCCAGTACTTC. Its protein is CASSPSGTGQETQYF.